This T cell receptor beta chain was found in a study of blood T cell repertoires in COVID-19. V trimming: 0 bases; J trimming: 1 base; junction bases outside the gene matches: 7. The CDR3 covers 18 residues. CDR1 and CDR2 from the germline V gene are MNHEY and SMNVEV (reference sequence). The repertoire was sequenced with immunoSEQ multiplex PCR; TCRdb's copy has only in-frame clones and lacks some. The data contain tens of thousands of clones, 86% of them singletons. The sample was peripheral blood. This chain links TRBV27 with TRBJ1-1, with 11 bases aligning to TRBD1. This clonotype was sampled from a man under 40 with acute or convalescent COVID-19. The CDR3 DNA reads as TGTGCCAGCAGTTTATCCGGACAGGGGGCGGCCTGGAACACTGAAGCTTTCTTT. Amino acid sequence: CASSLSGQGAAWNTEAFF.